This T cell receptor (beta chain) was captured in a study of control samples from healthy donors and cancer patients. The CDR3 has 13 residues. In germline, CDR1 is SGHRS, CDR2 YFSETQ. V was cut by 2 bases and J by 2 bases, with 6 bases left in between. The repertoire was sequenced with immunoSEQ multiplex PCR; TCRdb's copy has only in-frame clones and lacks some. The table lists approximately 160,000 clones, about 93% of them singletons, with 0.68% in the top ten. The TCR comes from a woman in her thirties in good health. J is TRBJ2-3 and V is TRBV5-1; D gene unclear. Source material: blood. In DNA, the CDR3 is TGCGCCAGCAGCTTCCAGTACACAGATACGCAGTATTTT. As protein: CASSFQYTDTQYF.